This T cell receptor (beta chain) emerged from a study of shared clonotypes between healthy human individuals. Study conclusions and caveats: Lower generation probabilities were found for non-shared clonotypes than for those shared by all four donors.

The CDR3 loop spans 13 amino acids. Germline V CDR1 and CDR2: SGHAT, FQNNGV. Trimming cost V 8 bases and J 4 bases; bases outside gene matches: 4. This clone has only a few counts. Its matching antigen is unknown. Naive CD8 isolation took CD45RO-negative cells positively selected for CCR7 and excluded terminally differentiated effector memory CD45RA+ cells. The study drew all its donors from Caucasian adults living in Nashville, Tennessee. The protocol was immunoSEQ multiplex PCR, while the TCRdb copy is restricted to in-frame clones and leaves out a portion. Of around 2.1 million clones listed, approximately 94% are singletons.

Sample: naive CD8+ T cells from PBMCs. The rearrangement links TRBV11-2 to TRBJ2-2; TRBD2 matches at 7 bases. The TCR originated in a man aged 18 to 30 in good health. Some clones in this sample may be carry-over from other donors' samples. The CDR3 nucleotides are TGTGCCAGCCAGGGAGGGGTCACCGGGGAGCTGTTTTTT. Translating it yields CASQGGVTGELFF.